This TCR beta chain was obtained from a study of graft-versus-host responses after intestinal transplantation. Across the study: Multivisceral, liver-intestinal, or isolated intestinal transplants were given to recipients. Every recipient underwent anti-thymocyte globulin induction, then tacrolimus and steroids for roughly three years. Findings of the study overall: The study associated peak circulating GvH clone levels with early post-transplant HvG declines.

Libraries were prepared by immunoSEQ multiplex PCR; TCRdb keeps only in-frame clonotypes and omits some of them. The repertoire has 8,000 to 13,000 clones, roughly 32% of them found once; the top ten carry less than 5.5%. This clone was observed a handful of times. V dropped 5 bases and J dropped 0 bases, with 11 bases sitting between them. The V gene's germline CDR1 is MNHEY and CDR2 SVGAGI. This CDR3 comprises 14 residues. This specimen was alloreactive CD4+ T cells from a mixed lymphocyte reaction culture, taken before transplantation. Subset meaning: CFSE-low proliferating T cells sorted from roughly six-day pre-transplant mixed lymphocyte reaction (GvH or HvG direction). J is TRBJ2-7 and V is TRBV6-5; D is ambiguous. This TCR was sampled from a human patient who was an organ donor for intestinal transplantation. The CDR3 sequence is CASSEENPSYEQYF. The CDR3, as DNA: TGTGCCAGCAGTGAGGAAAACCCCTCCTACGAGCAGTACTTC.